The 15 T cell receptor beta chains below all came from one sample that was sequenced in a study of T-cell memory formation after mild COVID-19 (dated by TCRdb to about 2021). The library was prepared using 5' RACE. Sequencing was carried out with an Illumina NovaSeq 6000. The public reads were quality trimmed at Q25 with fastp and then assembled into clones with MiXCR by TCRdb, keeping productive beta chains. For every CDR3 protein sequence, its rows merge into one entry that carries the most common genes and DNA. For this sample there are 270,000 or so distinct CDR3 sequences; roughly 18% appear just once. Of the sample, about 21% falls within the top ten clones. Source material: PBMCs or a T cell subset sorted from them (not recorded which). The receptors come from a man younger than 30 who had mild COVID-19 (a few samples of this study predate the infection). The sample titles of this study are shuffled in the database, so cell type and time point are left out; the donor was told from shared clones.

The V and J genes are TRBV18 and TRBJ2-1; tentative D call: TRBD1 (5 bases). This CDR3 is 12 amino acids long. The germline CDR1 and CDR2 sequences are KGHSH and LQKENI. The V end was cut by 6 bases, the J end by 8 bases, with 11 bases between. The chain's CDR3 is CASSRVRDEQFF. CDR3 nucleotide sequence: TGTGCCAGCTCCAGGGTCAGGGATGAGCAGTTCTTC.

The chain combines TRBV12-2 with TRBJ1-5; TRBD1 is the table's D call, not checked against the DNA. TRBV12-2 is a documented pseudogene. The CDR3 covers 18 residues. The CDR3 DNA sequence: TGTGCAAGTCGCTTAGCGCAGGGAGAGGGGTGGTTATCAAAGCCCCAGCATTTT. It translates to CASRLAQGEGWLSKPQHF.

In its sample, this clonotype was seen a few times. This chain uses TRBV2 with TRBJ2-5; no reliable D call. Germline V gene lookup returns CDR1 SNHLY and CDR2 FYNNEI. CDR3 size: 13 residues. Trimming removed 4 bases from V and 1 base from J, with 7 bases in between. DNA of the CDR3: TGTGCCAGCAGTGTTCGGTCCCAAGAGACCCAGTACTTC. Translating gives CASSVRSQETQYF.

This clonotype was detected a few times. The chain employs TRBV7-3 and TRBJ1-1; D remains unclear. This CDR3 has 14 amino acids. V lost 5 bases to trimming and J lost 2 bases, with 12 bases between them. In germline, CDR1 is SGHTA, CDR2 FQGTGA. CDR3: CASSLEGINTEAFF. CDR3 DNA: TGTGCCAGCAGCCTCGAAGGGATTAACACTGAAGCTTTCTTT.

V gene TRBV6-5 combines with J gene TRBJ1-4; maybe TRBD1 (6 bases). The germline CDR1 and CDR2 sequences are MNHEY and SVGAGI. Trimming shortened V by 7 bases and J by 0 bases, and 9 bases separated the two germline ends. The CDR3 has 14 amino acids. CDR3 DNA: TGTGCCAGCACGGGGGCGGCAACTAATGAAAAACTGTTTTTT. It translates to CASTGAATNEKLFF.

V usage is TRBV6-2 or TRBV6-3 and J usage is TRBJ2-1; the match to TRBD1 covers 7 bases. CDR3 length equals 16 residues. The germline CDR1 and CDR2 sequences are MNHEY and SVGEGT. The V segment lost 7 bases and the J segment 3 bases; nucleotides outside the gene matches: 12. CDR3 amino acids: CASKELQGDIYNEQFF. In DNA, the CDR3 is TGTGCCAGCAAAGAACTCCAGGGGGATATCTACAATGAGCAGTTCTTC.

The chain couples TRBV2 to TRBJ1-1; D remains ambiguous. The germline V and J ends were trimmed by 0 bases and 1 base, with 9 bases remaining between them. The CDR3 length is 15 residues. The germline gives CDR1 SNHLY, CDR2 FYNNEI. The CDR3 sequence is CASSEASRWNTEAFF. As DNA, the CDR3 is TGTGCCAGCAGTGAAGCAAGTAGGTGGAACACTGAAGCTTTCTTT.

A note on this clonotype: The limits of the CDR3 on the DNA are not certain, so only TCRdb's listed CDR3 is given. The rearrangement links TRBV7-3 to TRBJ1-4; the table's TRBD1 call for D was not verified on the DNA. The CDR3 is made up of 18 amino acids, end residues included. Germline CDR1 is SGHTA and CDR2 is FQGTGA. CDR3 region: CASSPRPQTEQLMKNCFF.

The chain recombines TRBV5-1 with TRBJ2-1; TRBD2 matches at 8 bases. V was pared by 5 bases and J by 6 bases, with 16 bases of the junction left unmatched. CDR3 length: 17 residues. Germline V lookup: CDR1 SGHRS, CDR2 YFSETQ. The CDR3 protein is CASSSLAGGPESNEQFF. The CDR3 DNA is TGCGCCAGCAGTTCCTTGGCGGGGGGTCCCGAGAGCAATGAGCAGTTCTTC.

The chain carries TRBV5-1 and TRBJ1-2; 8 positions agree with TRBD1. The CDR3 extends over 15 amino acids. V lost 4 bases, J lost 3 bases, and 8 bases stayed unmatched. CDR1 is SGHRS and CDR2 is YFSETQ in the germline V gene. DNA of the CDR3: TGCGCCAGCAGCACCAACAGGGGGTTGGACTATGGCTACACCTTC. It is translated as CASSTNRGLDYGYTF.

This clonotype turned up a few times. The chain uses TRBV20-1 and TRBJ1-4, with 9 bases that match TRBD1. The CDR3 covers 18 residues. V was clipped by 2 bases and J by 0 bases; unmatched bases: 10. In germline, CDR1 is DFQATT, CDR2 SNEGSKA (reference sequence). The CDR3 sequence: CSARPFPGQGTTNEKLFF. Here the CDR3 DNA reads TGCAGTGCTAGACCTTTTCCGGGACAGGGAACAACTAATGAAAAACTGTTTTTT.

This rearrangement joins TRBV4-1 to TRBJ1-1; possible D gene TRBD1, 5 bases. The V gene's germline CDR1 is MGHRA and CDR2 YSYEKL. The CDR3 extends over 14 amino acids. V was trimmed by 8 bases and J by 1 base, leaving 14 bases between them. CDR3 loop: CASRGFLRNTEAFF. Here the CDR3 DNA reads TGCGCCAGCCGGGGCTTCTTACGGAACACTGAAGCTTTCTTT.

The chain links TRBV29-1 to TRBJ2-4; no firm D call. Per the germline V gene, CDR1 is SQVTM and CDR2 is ANQGSEA. Trimming cost V 5 bases and J 9 bases, with 11 bases left between them. The CDR3 covers 11 residues. The CDR3 region is CSVRVSGIQYF. The CDR3, as DNA: TGCAGCGTTCGGGTTTCTGGCATTCAGTACTTC.

The genes are TRBV3-1 and TRBJ1-1; 9 bases map to TRBD1. With 4 bases clipped from V and 2 bases from J, the junction kept 5 bases outside the gene matches. The germline V gene encodes CDR1 LGHDT and CDR2 YNNKEL (reference sequence). The CDR3 consists of 15 residues. The CDR3 loop reads CASSPGQGTNTEAFF. CDR3 bases: TGTGCCAGCAGCCCTGGACAGGGGACTAACACTGAAGCTTTCTTT.

The V and J genes are TRBV12-3 or TRBV12-4 and TRBJ1-3; D is unresolved. The V gene lost 8 bases and the J gene lost 2 bases, with 4 bases spanning the gap. The CDR3 totals 11 residues. The CDR3 region has the DNA TGTGCCAGCGCGCCTGGAAACACCATATATTTT. Residues: CASAPGNTIYF.